This entry is about one T cell receptor (beta chain). Its antigen is as yet unknown. The sample originates from a study of cytomegalovirus exposure and HLA in healthy donors. Germline V lookup: CDR1 SGHRS, CDR2 YFSETQ. The CDR3 loop spans 14 amino acids. The junction had 4 bases not matched to a gene; V was cut back by 4 bases and J by 6 bases. Vbeta (60) and Jbeta (13) primers were used in the PCR. The repertoire was sequenced with immunoSEQ multiplex PCR; TCRdb's copy has only in-frame clones and lacks some. The profile covers approximately 110,000 clones, with 80% appearing a single time and 6.9% taken by the ten largest. The study, taken as a whole, reports: Analysis was performed later, and it showed HLA-associated TCR beta chains to be more clonally expanded than equally common others.

This receptor was obtained from a young man in good health and CMV-seropositive. Sample: PBMCs. The V gene is TRBV5-1, the J gene TRBJ1-2; TRBD1 matches at 12 bases. CDR3 sequence: CASSPGTGGDGYTF. CDR3 nucleotides: TGCGCCAGCAGCCCCGGGACAGGGGGCGATGGCTACACCTTC. Combining the CDR3 with reference TRBV5-1 and TRBJ1-2 gives the whole variable domain KAGVTQTPRYLIKTRGQQVTLSCSPISGHRSVSWYQQTPGQGLQFLFEYFSETQRNKGNFPGRFSGRQFSNSRSEMNVSTLELGDSALYLCASSPGTGGDGYTFGSGTRLTVV.